Following are 21 T cell receptor beta chains from one sample sequenced in a study of regulatory T cells. Study outcomes and limitations: In CD3G-deficient patients, conventional CD4+ T cells were enriched for hydrophobic CDR3 residues at positions 6 and 7.

The PCR used 52 TRBV and 13 TRBJ primers. Clones were read by immunoSEQ multiplex PCR, and TCRdb kept only the in-frame ones, dropping some. The repertoire holds some 23,000 clones, with roughly 88% as singletons. The antigens for these receptors are not known. The sample was conventional CD4+ T cells sorted from blood. These receptors all come from a child aged 10-17 years with CD3G deficiency.

This chain joins TRBV28 and TRBJ2-7, with D possibly matching TRBD2 (5 bases). CDR3 length equals 15 residues. V lost 2 bases, J lost 2 bases, and 13 bases lay in between. Germline values: CDR1 MDHEN, CDR2 SYDVKM. CDR3 sequence reads: CASSLGAVLPYEQYF. The CDR3 nucleotides read TGTGCCAGCAGTTTAGGAGCGGTACTCCCCTACGAGCAGTACTTC.

This sequence joins TRBV6-6 and TRBJ1-2, with no clear D. Germline CDR1 MNHNY, CDR2 SVGAGI (reference sequence). CDR3 length equals 13 residues. V was trimmed by 6 bases and J by 2 bases, leaving 10 bases between them. The CDR3 nucleotides read TGTGCCAGCAGCCCCGGACGAAACTATGGCTACACCTTC. Protein: CASSPGRNYGYTF.

The V call is TRBV7-9, the J call TRBJ1-4, with unresolved D. The CDR3 runs to 16 residues. Germline loops: CDR1 SEHNR, CDR2 FQNEAQ (reference sequence). Between the trimmed V and J ends, which lost 0 bases and 7 bases, there was a span of 15 bases. CDR3 protein: CASSLARGGFGEKLFF. The CDR3 DNA follows: TGTGCCAGCAGCTTAGCCCGGGGAGGGTTTGGTGAAAAACTGTTTTTT.

This chain joins TRBV11-2 and TRBJ2-7; no reliable D call. The germline V gene encodes CDR1 SGHAT and CDR2 FQNNGV. The CDR3 length is 13 residues. V was shortened by 1 base and J by 6 bases, with 10 bases between the two germline ends. As DNA, the CDR3 is TGTGCCAGCAGCTTAGTTTCCCCTCTCGAGCAGTACTTC. This codes for CASSLVSPLEQYF.

The rearrangement joins TRBV6-1 to TRBJ2-1, with D possibly matching TRBD1 (6 bases). The V end was cut by 2 bases, the J end by 5 bases, with 16 bases between. The germline gives CDR1 MNHNS, CDR2 SASEGT. The CDR3 has 16 residues. The CDR3 DNA follows: TGTGCCAGCAGTGAAACGACAGGAGAGCTCGACAATGAGCAGTTCTTC. It encodes CASSETTGELDNEQFF.

The J gene is TRBJ2-2, the V gene TRBV19; TRBD1 aligns across 9 bases. Germline V gene lookup returns CDR1 LNHDA and CDR2 SQIVND (reference sequence). This CDR3 region has 15 residues. V shed 7 bases, J shed 4 bases, and the junction held 7 bases outside the gene matches. CDR3 nucleotide sequence: TGTGCCAGTACAACCGGGACAGGGCGCACCGGGGAGCTGTTTTTT. Amino acid sequence: CASTTGTGRTGELFF.

The chain combines TRBV28 with TRBJ1-4, with 8 nucleotides matching TRBD1. Germline CDR1 and CDR2: MDHEN and SYDVKM. V was clipped by 3 bases and J by 0 bases; unmatched bases: 6. CDR3 length: 17 residues. This chain's CDR3 is CASSLRQGKATNEKLFF. The CDR3 DNA is TGTGCCAGCAGTTTGAGACAGGGGAAAGCAACTAATGAAAAACTGTTTTTT.

The rearrangement uses TRBV27 and TRBJ2-3; TRBD2 is a possible D gene (6 bases). V was shortened by 11 bases and J by 2 bases, with 14 bases between the two germline ends. This CDR3 has 13 residues. The germline V gene has CDR1 MNHEY and CDR2 SMNVEV (reference sequence). In DNA form, the CDR3 reads TGTGCCTCCGCGGGGAAGCCCACAGATACGCAGTATTTT. Residues: CASAGKPTDTQYF.

This chain links TRBV6-1 with TRBJ1-2; D is perhaps TRBD1 (6 bases). CDR3 length equals 14 residues. Germline loops: CDR1 MNHNS, CDR2 SASEGT. V lost 0 bases and J lost 6, with 11 bases in between. The CDR3 sequence is CASSEAKRDNGYTF. CDR3 sequence (DNA): TGTGCCAGCAGTGAAGCGAAAAGGGACAATGGCTACACCTTC.

The chain combines TRBV5-1 with TRBJ2-5, with 7 positions matching TRBD1. CDR3 length: 14 amino acids. The germline CDR1 and CDR2 sequences are SGHRS and YFSETQ. The ends lost 5 bases at V and 4 bases at J; junction bases unmatched: 8. CDR3 bases: TGCGCCAGCAGTTCCCAGGGGGTAGGAGAGACCCAGTACTTC. Its translation is CASSSQGVGETQYF.

The chain has TRBV6-1 and TRBJ2-7; unclear D gene. Trimming left V 6 bases short and J 6 bases short, with 9 bases between. Germline V CDR1 and CDR2: MNHNS, SASEGT. The CDR3 sequence is 11 residues long. CDR3 protein: CASRNLGEQYF. CDR3 sequence (DNA): TGTGCCAGCAGGAATCTAGGCGAGCAGTACTTC.

The V call is TRBV10-3, the J call TRBJ2-6; D remains unclear. Germline loops: CDR1 ENHRY, CDR2 SYGVKD. The CDR3 has 15 amino acids. Between the trimmed V and J ends, which lost 1 base and 0 bases, there was a span of 4 bases. The CDR3 sequence: CAISEWASGANVLTF. CDR3 sequence (DNA): TGTGCCATCAGTGAGTGGGCCTCTGGGGCCAACGTCCTGACTTTC.

This clone was picked up a small number of times. The chain joins TRBV5-1 to TRBJ2-5, with D possibly being TRBD1 (6 bases). This CDR3 region has 15 residues. Trimming shortened V by 0 bases and J by 5 bases, and 14 bases separated the two germline ends. Germline V lookup: CDR1 SGHRS, CDR2 YFSETQ. DNA of the CDR3: TGCGCCAGCAGCTTGGAAGGGGGTACGGGGGAGACCCAGTACTTC. Its protein product is CASSLEGGTGETQYF.

V and J are TRBV18 and TRBJ2-6; no reliable D call. CDR1 KGHSH and CDR2 LQKENI come from the germline V gene. With 6 bases removed from V and 2 bases from J, the gap between germline ends came to 11 bases. The CDR3 has 15 amino acids. The CDR3 DNA reads as TGTGCCAGCTCCCCCACGGCAGCTGGGGCCAACGTCCTGACTTTC. Its protein product is CASSPTAAGANVLTF.

V gene TRBV28 combines with J gene TRBJ2-5; tentatively, D is TRBD2 (6 bases). Trimming removed 4 bases at V and 3 bases at J, with 9 bases between. The CDR3 is 13 amino acids. The germline gives CDR1 MDHEN, CDR2 SYDVKM. CDR3 DNA: TGTGCCAGCAGTTCAGGAGGGGAAGAGACCCAGTACTTC. Its protein product is CASSSGGEETQYF.

The sample holds one count of this clone. J is TRBJ2-3 and V is TRBV7-8, with TRBD1 as a possible D gene (6 bases). CDR1 SGHVS and CDR2 FQNEAQ come from the germline V gene. Trimming pared 2 bases from V and 0 bases from J, leaving 9 bases between. The CDR3 contains 15 residues. As DNA, the CDR3 is TGTGCCAGCAGCTTATCGGGACACAGCACAGATACGCAGTATTTT. It codes for CASSLSGHSTDTQYF.

This chain connects TRBV6-1 to TRBJ2-4; 7 bases are a match to TRBD1. CDR1 MNHNS and CDR2 SASEGT come from the germline V gene. V was clipped by 0 bases and J by 3 bases; unmatched bases: 20. The CDR3 runs to 21 residues. CDR3 nucleotide sequence: TGTGCCAGCAGTGAAGCGCCCCGACAGGGCCGTTTGCGAGGGGACAAAAACATTCAGTACTTC. It encodes CASSEAPRQGRLRGDKNIQYF.

V is TRBV6-1 and J is TRBJ2-7; D may be TRBD1 (6 bases). Trimming stripped 4 bases from V and 5 bases from J, with 21 bases between. This CDR3 contains 16 residues. CDR1 MNHNS and CDR2 SASEGT come from the germline V gene. The CDR3 DNA reads as TGTGCCAGCAGTGCATCAGCGGCAGGGGATCGCGACGAGCAGTACTTC. Translated: CASSASAAGDRDEQYF.

Comments on this clone: The same CDR3 arises from other DNA sequences in this sample as well. The chain combines TRBV5-1 with TRBJ2-2; the D is unclear. This CDR3 region has 13 residues. The V end lost 2 bases, the J end lost 0 bases, and 2 bases lay between the germline ends. Germline values: CDR1 SGHRS, CDR2 YFSETQ. The CDR3 DNA reads TGCGCCAGCAGCTTAACGAACACCGGGGAGCTGTTTTTT. This gives the protein CASSLTNTGELFF. The whole variable domain, filled in from reference TRBV5-1 and TRBJ2-2, reads KAGVTQTPRYLIKTRGQQVTLSCSPISGHRSVSWYQQTPGQGLQFLFEYFSETQRNKGNFPGRFSGRQFSNSRSEMNVSTLELGDSALYLCASSLTNTGELFFGEGSRLTVL.

The V call is TRBV28, the J call TRBJ1-2, with a possible D match to TRBD1 (6 bases). V gave up 4 bases and J gave up 4 bases, with 7 bases separating them. The germline V gene encodes CDR1 MDHEN and CDR2 SYDVKM. The CDR3 is 12 residues long. For the CDR3, the DNA is TGTGCCAGCAGTTCGGACAGCTATGGCTACACCTTC. Its translation is CASSSDSYGYTF.

The genes are TRBV7-8 and TRBJ2-1, with D tentatively TRBD1 (5 bases). Germline lookup yields CDR1 SGHVS and CDR2 FQNEAQ. V lost 5 bases and J lost 3, with 11 bases in between. The CDR3 covers 14 residues. This CDR3 reads CASSQGLLYNEQFF. The CDR3 DNA follows: TGTGCCAGCAGCCAGGGTCTTCTCTACAATGAGCAGTTCTTC.